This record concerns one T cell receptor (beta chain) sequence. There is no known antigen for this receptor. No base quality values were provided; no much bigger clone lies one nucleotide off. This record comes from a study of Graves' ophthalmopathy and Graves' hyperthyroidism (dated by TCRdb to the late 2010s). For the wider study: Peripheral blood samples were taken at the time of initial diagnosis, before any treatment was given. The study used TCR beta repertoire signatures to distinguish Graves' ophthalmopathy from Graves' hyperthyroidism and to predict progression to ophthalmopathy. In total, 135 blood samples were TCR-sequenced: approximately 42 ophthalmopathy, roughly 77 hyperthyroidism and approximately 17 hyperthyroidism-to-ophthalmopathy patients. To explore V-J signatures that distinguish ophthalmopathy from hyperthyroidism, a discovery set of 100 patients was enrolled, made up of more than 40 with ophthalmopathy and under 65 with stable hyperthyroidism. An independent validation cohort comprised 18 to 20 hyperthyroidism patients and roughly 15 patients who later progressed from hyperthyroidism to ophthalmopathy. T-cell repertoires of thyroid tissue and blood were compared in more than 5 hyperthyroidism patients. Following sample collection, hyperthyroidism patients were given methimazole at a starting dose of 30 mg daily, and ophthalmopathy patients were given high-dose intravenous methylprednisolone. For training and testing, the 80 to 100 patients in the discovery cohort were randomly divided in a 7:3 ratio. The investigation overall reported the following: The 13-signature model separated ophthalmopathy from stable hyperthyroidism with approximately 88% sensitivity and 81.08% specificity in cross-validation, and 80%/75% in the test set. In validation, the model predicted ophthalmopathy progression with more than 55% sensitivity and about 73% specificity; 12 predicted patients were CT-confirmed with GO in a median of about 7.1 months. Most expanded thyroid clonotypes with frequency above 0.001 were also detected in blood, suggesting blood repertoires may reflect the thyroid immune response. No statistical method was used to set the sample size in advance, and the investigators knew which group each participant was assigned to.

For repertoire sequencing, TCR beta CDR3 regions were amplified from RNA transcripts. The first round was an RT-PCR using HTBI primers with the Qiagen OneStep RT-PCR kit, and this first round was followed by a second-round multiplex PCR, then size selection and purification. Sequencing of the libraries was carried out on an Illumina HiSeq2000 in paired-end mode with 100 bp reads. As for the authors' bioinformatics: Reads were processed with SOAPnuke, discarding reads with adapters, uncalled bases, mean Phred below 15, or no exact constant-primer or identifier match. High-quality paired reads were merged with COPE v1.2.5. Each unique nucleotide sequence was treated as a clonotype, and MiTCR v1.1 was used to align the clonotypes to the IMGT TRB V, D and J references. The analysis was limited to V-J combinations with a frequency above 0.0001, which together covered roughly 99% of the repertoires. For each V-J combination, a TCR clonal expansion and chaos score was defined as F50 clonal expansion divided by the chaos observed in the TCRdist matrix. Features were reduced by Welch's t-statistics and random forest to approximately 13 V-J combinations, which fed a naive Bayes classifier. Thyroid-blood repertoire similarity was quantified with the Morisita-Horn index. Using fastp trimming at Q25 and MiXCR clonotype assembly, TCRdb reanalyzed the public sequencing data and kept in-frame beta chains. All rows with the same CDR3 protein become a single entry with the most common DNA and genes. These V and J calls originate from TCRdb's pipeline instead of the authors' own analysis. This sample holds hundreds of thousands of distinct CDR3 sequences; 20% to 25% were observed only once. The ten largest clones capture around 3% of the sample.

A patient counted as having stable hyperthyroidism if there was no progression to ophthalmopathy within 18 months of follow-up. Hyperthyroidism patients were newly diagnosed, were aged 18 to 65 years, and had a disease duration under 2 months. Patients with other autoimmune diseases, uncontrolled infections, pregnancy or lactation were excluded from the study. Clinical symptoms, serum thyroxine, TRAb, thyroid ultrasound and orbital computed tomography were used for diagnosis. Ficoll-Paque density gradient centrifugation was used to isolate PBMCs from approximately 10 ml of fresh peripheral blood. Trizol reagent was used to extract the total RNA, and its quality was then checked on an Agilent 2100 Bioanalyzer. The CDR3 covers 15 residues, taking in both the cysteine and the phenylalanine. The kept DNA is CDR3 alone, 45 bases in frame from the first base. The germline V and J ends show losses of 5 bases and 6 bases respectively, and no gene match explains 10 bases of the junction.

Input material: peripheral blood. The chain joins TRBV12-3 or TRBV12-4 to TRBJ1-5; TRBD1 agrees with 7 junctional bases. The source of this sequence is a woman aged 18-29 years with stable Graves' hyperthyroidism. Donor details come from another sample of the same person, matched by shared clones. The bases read TGTGCCAGCAGTCTTTCCGGGACAGCCAGTCAGCCCCAGCATTTT. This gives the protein CASSLSGTASQPQHF.